This is a list of T cell receptor beta chains from one sample in a study of T cell repertoires in cytomegalovirus infection. TCRdb re-called the reads with MiXCR, one entry per CDR3 protein. This table holds about 190,000 distinct CDR3 sequences, 28% found once. The sample consisted of PBMCs. All receptors come from a human donor in good health (CMV status not recorded). Some clones in this sample may be carry-over from other donors' samples. CDR3s include the opening cysteine and the closing phenylalanine or tryptophan. Fields, in order: J gene, V gene, clone size, CDR3 protein. Clone sizes are given selectively: once, few, many, or a class where the clone is expanded.

TRBJ1-5,TRBV20-1,.,CSALGRQSNQPQHF
TRBJ1-1,TRBV7-6,.,CASSAFLGSEAFF
TRBJ1-6,TRBV7-2,.,CASSLTRDRTYNSPLHF
TRBJ1-5,TRBV7-2,many,CASSSGYQPQHF
TRBJ2-7,TRBV7-8,few,CASSTPSGGIYEQYF
TRBJ2-1,TRBV7-3,many,CASSLTGVTSNEQFF
TRBJ1-2,TRBV11-2,.,CASSVSGGSSYGYTF
TRBJ1-2,TRBV7-8,few,CASSSLTQGGYGYTF
TRBJ1-5,TRBV20-1,few,CSASSGGGQPQHF
TRBJ2-5,TRBV7-6,few,CASSLLTLDRGGETQYF
TRBJ2-7,TRBV7-9,few,CASSDWTDEQYF
TRBJ2-3,TRBV14,.,CASSQWRGSTDTQYF
TRBJ1-1,TRBV14,.,CASSQEFGTGIMTEAFF